This paragraph covers one TCR beta chain sequence. The table lists this clonotype with a few counts. The target of this receptor is not known. No base quality information exists; no much larger clone differs at one position. Per the germline V gene (reference sequence), DFQATT is the CDR1 and SNEGSKA is the CDR2. From the cysteine through the phenylalanine, the CDR3 covers 16 amino acids. The DNA shown is the 48-base CDR3, in frame from base 1. V is cut back by 3 bases and J by 4 bases, with 12 bases in the junction unmatched. The data are from a study of CD8 T cells in ankylosing spondylitis listed by TCRdb under 2017. For the study in its entirety: To find TCR variants linked to disease, the study profiled T cell receptor beta repertoires in ankylosing spondylitis patients and healthy donors. The full study cohort was made up of about 25 ankylosing spondylitis patients and some 100 healthy donors. Peripheral blood samples were taken, and synovial fluid was additionally collected from ankylosing spondylitis patients. General findings and caveats noted by the study authors: According to the report, matched synovial fluid samples from ankylosing spondylitis patients were significantly enriched for the disease-linked clones. A TCR beta motif made up of several highly homologous amino acid variants appeared to be characteristic of blood from ankylosing spondylitis patients. The disease-linked clones showed a CD8+ phenotype and occurred at relatively low frequencies in peripheral blood. Some of the motif variants had been reported before in the synovial fluid and blood of reactive arthritis patients, a finding that suggests common disease-initiation mechanisms.

Sequencing took place on an Illumina HiSeq 2500. Quantitative 5'-RACE with molecular barcodes was used to prepare TCR beta libraries. In the source study's methods: A new computational method, built on a probabilistic model of VDJ rearrangement, was used to identify disease-linked TCR variants. TCRdb reprocessing: public reads trimmed at Q25 with fastp, clones called with MiXCR, in-frame beta chains kept. Every entry covers one CDR3 protein and lists the most common genes and DNA from its rows. TCRdb, not the original authors, processed these V and J calls. This sample has about 300,000 distinct CDR3 sequences in its table, and 20% to 25% of those were observed once. 3.5% of the sample rests with the top ten.

The chain couples TRBV20-1 to TRBJ2-1, with 7 central nucleotides matching TRBD2. The sequenced material came from blood, either unsorted or a sorted T cell fraction (not recorded which). The receptor was isolated from a female donor with ankylosing spondylitis or in good health (not recorded which). The DNA sequence reads TGCAGTGCTAGTATAGTAGGAGCGGGATATTACAATGAGCAGTTCTTC. This gives the protein CSASIVGAGYYNEQFF.